The 18 T cell receptor beta chains in this list originate from one sample, sequenced in a study of blood T cell repertoires in COVID-19. Generated by immunoSEQ multiplex PCR, the TCRdb table keeps only in-frame clones and is missing some. The sample has about 370,000 clones, roughly nine tenths seen once. The source material was PBMCs or T cells enriched from blood (not recorded which). The receptors derive from a man between 18 and 29 years old who had recovered from COVID-19.

This chain links TRBV27 with TRBJ1-2; perhaps TRBD1 as D (5 bases). This CDR3 region has 15 residues. V lost 2 bases and J 2 bases, leaving 12 bases between the germline ends. Per the germline V gene, CDR1 is MNHEY and CDR2 is SMNVEV (reference sequence). This CDR3 is CASSLRQSPNYGYTF. The CDR3, as DNA: TGTGCCAGCAGTTTACGACAGAGTCCCAACTATGGCTACACCTTC.

The chain joins TRBV18 to TRBJ2-5; 7 bases agree with TRBD2. The CDR3 consists of 14 residues. Germline V gene data show CDR1 as KGHSH and CDR2 as LQKENI. With V trimmed by 4 bases and J by 4 bases, 6 bases remained unmatched. The CDR3 DNA is TGTGCCAGCTCACGACGCGGCGGGAGAGAGACCCAGTACTTC. Protein: CASSRRGGRETQYF.

The rearrangement links TRBV6-5 to TRBJ1-2; 7 bases are a match to TRBD1. Germline V gene lookup returns CDR1 MNHEY and CDR2 SVGAGI. The CDR3 covers 13 residues. J was trimmed by 7 bases and V by 5 bases; bases with no gene match: 7. The CDR3 is CASSPTGESGYTF. CDR3 nucleotides: TGTGCCAGCAGTCCTACAGGGGAAAGTGGCTACACCTTC.

This chain uses TRBV3-1 (or the pseudogene TRBV3-2) with TRBJ1-6; D ambiguous. This CDR3 is 19 amino acids long. Germline V gene data show CDR1 as LGHDT and CDR2 as YNNKEL (reference sequence). V lost 4 bases and J lost 6, with 25 bases in between. This CDR3 reads CASSRDLSPRPDSNSPLHF. CDR3 bases: TGTGCCAGCAGCCGAGACCTTTCCCCCAGACCAGACTCTAATTCACCCCTCCACTTT.

This chain connects TRBV5-6 to TRBJ2-1; possibly TRBD2 for D (6 bases). CDR1 is SGHDT, CDR2 YYEEEE, per germline. The ends were cut back, 1 base at V and 1 base at J, with 9 bases in the middle. The CDR3 is 15 amino acids. The CDR3 region has the DNA TGTGCCAGCAGCTTGCGGGGGAGGTCCTACAATGAGCAGTTCTTC. Translation gives CASSLRGRSYNEQFF.

The V gene is TRBV30, the J gene TRBJ2-7; 8 nucleotides match TRBD2. CDR3 length: 12 residues. The J segment lost 4 bases and the V segment lost 2 bases, leaving 1 base of the junction unmatched. CDR1 and CDR2 (germline): GTSNPN, SVGIG (reference sequence). The CDR3 is CAWSRGRYEQYF. In DNA, the CDR3 is TGTGCCTGGAGTCGCGGGAGGTACGAGCAGTACTTC.

The chain employs TRBV29-1 and TRBJ1-6, with 8 bases that match TRBD1. Germline values: CDR1 SQVTM, CDR2 ANQGSEA. J was trimmed by 9 bases and V by 6 bases; bases with no gene match: 7. The CDR3 has 13 amino acids. CDR3 nucleotides: TGCAGCGTACAGACAGGGGTTCGTTCACCCCTCCACTTT. Residues: CSVQTGVRSPLHF. The full variable domain, in which reference TRBV29-1 and TRBJ1-6 provide the parts outside the CDR3, is SAVISQKPSRDICQRGTSLTIQCQVDSQVTMMFWYRQQPGQSLTLIATANQGSEATYESGFVIDKFPISRPNLTFSTLTVSNMSPEDSSIYLCSVQTGVRSPLHFGNGTRLTVT.

The chain combines TRBV4-1 with TRBJ2-7; the match to TRBD2 covers 9 bases. Germline CDR1 and CDR2: MGHRA and YSYEKL. With 2 bases clipped from V and 6 bases from J, the junction kept 11 bases outside the gene matches. The CDR3 is made up of 16 amino acids. CDR3 region: CASSQSQVAGVREQYF. CDR3 nucleotide sequence: TGCGCCAGCAGCCAATCCCAGGTAGCGGGAGTTCGCGAGCAGTACTTC.

The chain employs TRBV28 and TRBJ1-1, with D perhaps matching TRBD1 (6 bases). Germline CDR1 and CDR2: MDHEN and SYDVKM. Between the trimmed V and J ends, which lost 5 bases and 1 base, there was a span of 11 bases. The length of the CDR3 is 14 residues. This chain's CDR3 is CASSPPDRNTEAFF. The CDR3 nucleotides are TGTGCCAGCAGTCCACCGGACAGGAACACTGAAGCTTTCTTT.

Worth noting for this clone: Other DNA sequences of this sample code for an identical CDR3. This chain links TRBV12-3 or TRBV12-4 with TRBJ1-5; possibly TRBD1 for D (6 bases). The V end lost 4 bases, the J end lost 4 bases, and 8 bases lay between the germline ends. The CDR3 contains 13 residues. CDR3 bases: TGTGCCAGCAGTTCCCAGGGGAATCAGCCCCAGCATTTT. Translating gives CASSSQGNQPQHF.

V gene TRBV2 combines with J gene TRBJ1-4, with a weak D call TRBD1 (6 bases). Germline-derived CDR1 and CDR2 are SNHLY and FYNNEI. The CDR3 runs to 18 residues. Trimming took off 7 bases at V and 3 bases at J, with 24 bases between the two ends. The CDR3 sequence: CASTLVRGSGRANEKLFF. The CDR3 DNA reads as TGTGCCAGCACCCTCGTAAGGGGGAGCGGCCGAGCTAATGAAAAACTGTTTTTT.

This clone was seen only once. Distinct nucleotide sequences in the sample also encode this CDR3. This chain connects TRBV18 to TRBJ2-2; TRBD1 matches at 7 bases. The germline gives CDR1 KGHSH, CDR2 LQKENI. This CDR3 has 15 amino acids. Germline trimming cut 5 bases from V and 0 bases from J; bases unmatched to any gene: 3. This chain's CDR3 is CASSLGQANTGELFF. CDR3 nucleotides: TGTGCCAGCTCATTAGGACAGGCGAACACCGGGGAGCTGTTTTTT.

V usage is TRBV2 and J usage is TRBJ2-5, with 14 bases aligning to TRBD2. Germline V gives CDR1 SNHLY, CDR2 FYNNEI. J gave up 4 bases and V 6 bases, and 1 base lay outside the gene matches. The CDR3 is 14 amino acids. CDR3 in DNA: TGTGCCAGCAGAGGGACTAGCGGGGGAGAGACCCAGTACTTC. Protein product: CASRGTSGGETQYF.

V usage is TRBV7-9 and J usage is TRBJ2-1, with D maybe TRBD2 (5 bases). The CDR3 contains 14 residues. Looked up from germline, CDR1 is SEHNR and CDR2 is FQNEAQ (reference sequence). V was shortened by 4 bases and J by 3 bases, with 10 bases between the two germline ends. The CDR3 reads CASSSLGDYNEQFF. The DNA for the CDR3 is TGTGCCAGCAGCTCCCTCGGGGACTACAATGAGCAGTTCTTC.

This clone was recorded only once. V gene TRBV5-4 combines with J gene TRBJ2-4; D is possibly TRBD1 (6 bases). The CDR3 is 14 residues long. The V and J ends lost 4 bases and 5 bases respectively, with 13 bases between them. Germline-derived CDR1 and CDR2 are SGHNT and YYREEE (reference sequence). The CDR3 DNA sequence: TGTGCCAGCAGCCTTATAGAGGGGGAAAACATTCAGTACTTC. Residues: CASSLIEGENIQYF. Combining the CDR3 with reference TRBV5-4 and TRBJ2-4 gives the whole variable domain ETGVTQSPTHLIKTRGQQVTLRCSSQSGHNTVSWYQQALGQGPQFIFQYYREEENGRGNFPPRFSGLQFPNYSSELNVNALELDDSALYLCASSLIEGENIQYFGAGTRLSVL.

This clone appeared once. DNA for the CDR3: TGTGCCAGCAGCACGGGACAGGGGTCATACATTCAGTACTTC. It codes for CASSTGQGSYIQYF. The V and J genes are TRBV28 and TRBJ2-4; 10 nucleotides align to TRBD1. Germline CDR1 and CDR2: MDHEN and SYDVKM. The CDR3 covers 14 residues. Losses at the gene ends were 6 bases for V and 8 bases for J; bases not matched to a gene: 7.

This clone was counted a few times. J is TRBJ1-2 and V is TRBV2, with D uncertain. CDR1 SNHLY and CDR2 FYNNEI come from the germline V gene. The germline V and J ends were trimmed by 3 bases and 0 bases, with 14 bases remaining between them. The CDR3 is 16 amino acids. CDR3 sequence reads: CASSEVIKTSNYGYTF. The CDR3 coding sequence is TGTGCCAGCAGTGAGGTCATCAAAACTTCTAACTATGGCTACACCTTC.

The J gene is TRBJ1-2, the V gene TRBV24-1, with 7 positions matching TRBD1. V lost 2 bases, J lost 4 bases, and 6 bases stayed unmatched. CDR1 is KGHDR and CDR2 is SFDVKD in the germline V gene. The CDR3 runs to 15 residues. The CDR3 bases are TGTGCCACCAGTGATTCCACGGGACAGCCCTATGGCTACACCTTC. It encodes CATSDSTGQPYGYTF.